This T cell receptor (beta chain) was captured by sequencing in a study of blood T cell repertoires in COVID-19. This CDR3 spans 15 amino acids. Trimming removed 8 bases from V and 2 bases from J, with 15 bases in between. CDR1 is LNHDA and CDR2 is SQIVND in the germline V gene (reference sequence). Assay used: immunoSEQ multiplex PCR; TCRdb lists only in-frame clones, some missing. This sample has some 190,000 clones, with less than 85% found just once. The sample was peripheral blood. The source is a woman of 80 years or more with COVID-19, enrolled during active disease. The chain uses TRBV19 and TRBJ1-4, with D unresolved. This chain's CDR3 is CASQVTSKTNEKLFF. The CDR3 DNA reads TGTGCCAGTCAGGTCACCTCTAAGACTAATGAAAAACTGTTTTTT.